This T cell receptor (beta chain) stems from a study of identical twins. Findings and caveats of the study: Out-of-frame alpha sequences common to twins were enriched for low generation probability. Fewer insertions were carried by abundant cord blood beta clonotypes, but none was seen in memory repertoires. Potential partial confounding of zero-insertion analyses by invariant MAIT and iNKT cells was noted.

This clonotype was seen a handful of times. Its matching antigen is unknown. The CDR3 extends over 14 amino acids. V shed 1 base and J shed 5 bases, with 12 bases lying between them. CDR1 SGHVS and CDR2 FQNEAQ come from the germline V gene. The cDNA had a unique molecular identifier and a template-switch universal primer site. TCRdb re-called the 5' RACE reads with MiXCR, one entry per CDR3 protein. In the table there are approximately 700,000 distinct CDR3 sequences, roughly 6.2% of which are singletons. Material: naive T cells sorted from blood. The TCR comes from a man between 18 and 29 years old in good health. The chain has TRBV7-8 and TRBJ2-7; tentative D call: TRBD2 (6 bases). The CDR3 loop reads CASSLVYVADEQYF. Here the CDR3 DNA reads TGTGCCAGCAGCTTAGTCTATGTAGCGGACGAGCAGTACTTC.